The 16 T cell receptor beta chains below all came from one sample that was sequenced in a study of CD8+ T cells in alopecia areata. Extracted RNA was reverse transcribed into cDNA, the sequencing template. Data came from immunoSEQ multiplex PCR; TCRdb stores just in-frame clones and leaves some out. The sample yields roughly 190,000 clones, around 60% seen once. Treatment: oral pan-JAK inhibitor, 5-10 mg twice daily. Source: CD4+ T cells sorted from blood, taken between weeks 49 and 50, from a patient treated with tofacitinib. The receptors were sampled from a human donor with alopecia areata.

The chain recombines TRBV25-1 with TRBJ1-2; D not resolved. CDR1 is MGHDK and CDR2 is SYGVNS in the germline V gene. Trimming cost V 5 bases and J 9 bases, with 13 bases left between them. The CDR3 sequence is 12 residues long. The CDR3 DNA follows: TGTGCCAGCAGTCTGGGGTCCTTTAGCTACACCTTC. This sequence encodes CASSLGSFSYTF.

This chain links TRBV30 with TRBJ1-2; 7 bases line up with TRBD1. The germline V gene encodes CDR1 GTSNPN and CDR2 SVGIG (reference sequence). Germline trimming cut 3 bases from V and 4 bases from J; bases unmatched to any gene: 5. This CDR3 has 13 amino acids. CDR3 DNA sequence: TGTGCCTGGAGGGAACAGGGGTTCTATGGCTACACCTTC. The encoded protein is CAWREQGFYGYTF.

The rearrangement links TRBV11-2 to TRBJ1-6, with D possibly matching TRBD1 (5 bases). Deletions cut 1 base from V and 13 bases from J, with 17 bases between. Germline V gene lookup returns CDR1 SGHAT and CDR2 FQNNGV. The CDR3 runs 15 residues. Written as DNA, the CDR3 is TGTGCCAGCAGCTTAGGTTCGGATACGGGGACTCCCCTCCACTTT. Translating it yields CASSLGSDTGTPLHF.

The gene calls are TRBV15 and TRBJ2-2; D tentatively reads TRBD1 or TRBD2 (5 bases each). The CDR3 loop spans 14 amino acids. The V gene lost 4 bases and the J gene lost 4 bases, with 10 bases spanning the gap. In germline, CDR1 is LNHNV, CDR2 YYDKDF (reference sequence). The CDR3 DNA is TGTGCCACCAGCAATGGGGGTTCCACCGGGGAGCTGTTTTTT. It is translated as CATSNGGSTGELFF.

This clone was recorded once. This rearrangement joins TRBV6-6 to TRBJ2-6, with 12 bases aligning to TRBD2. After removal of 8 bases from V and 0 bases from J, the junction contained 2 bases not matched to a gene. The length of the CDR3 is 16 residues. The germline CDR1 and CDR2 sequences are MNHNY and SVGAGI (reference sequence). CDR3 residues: CASGLAGNSGANVLTF. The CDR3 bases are TGTGCCAGCGGACTAGCGGGGAACTCTGGGGCCAACGTCCTGACTTTC.

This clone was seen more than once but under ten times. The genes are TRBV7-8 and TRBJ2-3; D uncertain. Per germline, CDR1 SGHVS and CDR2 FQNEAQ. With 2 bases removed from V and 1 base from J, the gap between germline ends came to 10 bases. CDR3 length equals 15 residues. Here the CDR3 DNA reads TGTGCCAGCAGCTTAATGACATCCCGCACAGATACGCAGTATTTT. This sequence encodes CASSLMTSRTDTQYF.

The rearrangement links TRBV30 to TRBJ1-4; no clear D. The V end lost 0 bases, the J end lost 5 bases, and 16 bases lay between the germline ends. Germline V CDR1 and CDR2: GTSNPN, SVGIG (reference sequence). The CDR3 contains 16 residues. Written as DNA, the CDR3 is TGTGCCTGGAGTGTAGCATCGGGGAGGCTAAATGAAAAACTGTTTTTT. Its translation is CAWSVASGRLNEKLFF.

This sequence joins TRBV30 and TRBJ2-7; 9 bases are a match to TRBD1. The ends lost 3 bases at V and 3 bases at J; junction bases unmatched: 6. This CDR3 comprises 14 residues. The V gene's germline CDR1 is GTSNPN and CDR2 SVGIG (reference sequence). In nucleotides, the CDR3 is TGTGCCTGGAGCACAGGGGGCGCATTCTACGAGCAGTACTTC. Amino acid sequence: CAWSTGGAFYEQYF.

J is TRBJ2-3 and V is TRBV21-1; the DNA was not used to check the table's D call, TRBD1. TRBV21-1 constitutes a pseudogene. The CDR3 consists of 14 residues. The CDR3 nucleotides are TGTGCCAGCAGGGACATTCTCAAGGCAGATACGCAGTATTTT. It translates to CASRDILKADTQYF.

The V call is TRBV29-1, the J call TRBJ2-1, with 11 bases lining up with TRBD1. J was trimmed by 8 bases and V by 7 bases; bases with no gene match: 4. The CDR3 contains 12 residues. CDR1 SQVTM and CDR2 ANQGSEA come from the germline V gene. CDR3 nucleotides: TGCAGCGGTGGACAGGGGGCGGATGAGCAGTTCTTC. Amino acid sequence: CSGGQGADEQFF.

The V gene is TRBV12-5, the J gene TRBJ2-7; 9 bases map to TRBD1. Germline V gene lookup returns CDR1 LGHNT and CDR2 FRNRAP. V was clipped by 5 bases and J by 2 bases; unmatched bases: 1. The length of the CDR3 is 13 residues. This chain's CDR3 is CASGGQGTYEQYF. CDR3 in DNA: TGTGCTAGTGGTGGACAGGGGACCTACGAGCAGTACTTC.

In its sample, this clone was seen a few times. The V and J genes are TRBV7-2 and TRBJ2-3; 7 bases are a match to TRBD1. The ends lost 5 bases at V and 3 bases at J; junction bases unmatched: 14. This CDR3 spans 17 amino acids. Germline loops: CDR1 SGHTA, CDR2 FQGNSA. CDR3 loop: CASSRQIGRGQTDTQYF. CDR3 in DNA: TGTGCCAGCAGCCGCCAGATTGGTAGGGGGCAGACAGATACGCAGTATTTT.

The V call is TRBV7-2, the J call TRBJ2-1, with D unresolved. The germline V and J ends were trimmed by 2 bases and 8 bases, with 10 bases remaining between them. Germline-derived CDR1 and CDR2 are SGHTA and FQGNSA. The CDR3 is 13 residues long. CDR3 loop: CASSLIGNHEQFF. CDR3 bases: TGTGCCAGCAGCTTAATAGGCAATCATGAGCAGTTCTTC.

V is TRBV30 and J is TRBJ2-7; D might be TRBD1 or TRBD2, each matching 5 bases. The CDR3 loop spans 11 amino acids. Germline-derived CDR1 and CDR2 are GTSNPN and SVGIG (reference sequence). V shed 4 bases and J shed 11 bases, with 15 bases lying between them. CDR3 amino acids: CAWTREGSKYF. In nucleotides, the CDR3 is TGTGCCTGGACTAGAGAGGGGAGTAAGTACTTC. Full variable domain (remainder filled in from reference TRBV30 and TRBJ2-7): SQTIHQWPATLVQPVGSPLSLECTVEGTSNPNLYWYRQAAGRGLQLLFYSVGIGQISSEVPQNLSASRPQDRQFILSSKKLLLSDSGFYLCAWTREGSKYFGPGTRLTVT.

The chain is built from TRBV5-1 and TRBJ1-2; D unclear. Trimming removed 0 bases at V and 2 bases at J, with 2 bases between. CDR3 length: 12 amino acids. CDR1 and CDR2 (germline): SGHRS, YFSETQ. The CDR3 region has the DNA TGCGCCAGCAGCTTGGAGAACTATGGCTACACCTTC. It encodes CASSLENYGYTF.

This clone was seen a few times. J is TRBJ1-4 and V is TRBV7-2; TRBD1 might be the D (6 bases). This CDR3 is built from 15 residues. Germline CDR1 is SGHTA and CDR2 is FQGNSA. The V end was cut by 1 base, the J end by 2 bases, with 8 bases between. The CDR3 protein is CASSLVTGTNEKLFF. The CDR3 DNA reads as TGTGCCAGCAGCTTAGTCACAGGGACTAATGAAAAACTGTTTTTT. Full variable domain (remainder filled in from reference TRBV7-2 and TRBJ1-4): GAGVSQSPSNKVTEKGKDVELRCDPISGHTALYWYRQSLGQGLEFLIYFQGNSAPDKSGLPSDRFSAERTGGSVSTLTIQRTQQEDSAVYLCASSLVTGTNEKLFFGSGTQLSVL.